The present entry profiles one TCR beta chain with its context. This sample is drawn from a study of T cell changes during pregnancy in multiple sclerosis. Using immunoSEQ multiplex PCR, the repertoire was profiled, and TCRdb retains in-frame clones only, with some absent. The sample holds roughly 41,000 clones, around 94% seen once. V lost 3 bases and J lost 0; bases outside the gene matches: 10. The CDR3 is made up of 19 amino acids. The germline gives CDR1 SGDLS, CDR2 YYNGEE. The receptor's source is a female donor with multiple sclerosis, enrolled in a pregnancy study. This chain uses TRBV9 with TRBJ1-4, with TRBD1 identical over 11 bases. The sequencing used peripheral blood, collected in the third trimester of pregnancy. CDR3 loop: CASSAGTGGRAATNEKLFF. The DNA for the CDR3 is TGTGCCAGCAGCGCCGGGACAGGGGGTAGGGCTGCAACTAATGAAAAACTGTTTTTT.